Each of the 22 T cell receptor beta chains below was sequenced from the same sample in a study of blood T cell repertoires in COVID-19. This table comes from immunoSEQ multiplex PCR, and its TCRdb copy is limited to in-frame clones, with some not included. Among 270,000 or so clones listed, approximately 90% were seen once. What was sequenced was peripheral blood. Receptor source: a woman aged 30 to 39 with active or convalescent COVID-19.

This rearrangement joins TRBV11-2 to TRBJ1-3, with 10 positions matching TRBD1. The V segment lost 4 bases and the J segment 3 bases; nucleotides outside the gene matches: 9. Germline CDR1 SGHAT, CDR2 FQNNGV. The CDR3 length is 17 residues. DNA for the CDR3: TGTGCCAGCAGCTCCTGGGACAGGGGAGTTAGTGGAAACACCATATATTTT. It translates to CASSSWDRGVSGNTIYF.

This CDR3 reads CASSQTTGTVNTEAFF. The CDR3 coding sequence is TGTGCCAGCTCACAGACAACCGGGACAGTCAACACTGAAGCTTTCTTT. This rearrangement joins TRBV18 to TRBJ1-1; 7 positions match TRBD1. Germline CDR1 reads KGHSH; CDR2 reads LQKENI. V lost 4 bases, J lost 2 bases, and 10 bases stayed unmatched. The CDR3 has 16 amino acids.

The V and J genes are TRBV11-2 and TRBJ1-2; TRBD1 might be the D (5 bases). CDR1 is SGHAT, CDR2 FQNNGV, per germline. V lost 1 base and J 8 bases, leaving 8 bases between the germline ends. The CDR3 has 12 residues. The CDR3 bases are TGTGCCAGCAGCTTAGCGGGGGACGGCTACACCTTC. This translates into CASSLAGDGYTF. The full variable domain, with the rest looked up from reference TRBV11-2 and TRBJ1-2, is EAGVAQSPRYKIIEKRQSVAFWCNPISGHATLYWYQQILGQGPKLLIQFQNNGVVDDSQLPKDRFSAERLKGVDSTLKIQPAKLEDSAVYLCASSLAGDGYTFGSGTRLTVV.

The rearrangement uses TRBV6-1 and TRBJ1-1; TRBD1 is a possible D gene (5 bases). The germline gives CDR1 MNHNS, CDR2 SASEGT. CDR3 size: 14 residues. Trimming stripped 2 bases from V and 5 bases from J, with 12 bases between. Written as DNA, the CDR3 is TGTGCCAGCAGTGAACACGGGGGAGGGACTGAAGCTTTCTTT. Amino acid sequence: CASSEHGGGTEAFF.

V is TRBV7-2 and J is TRBJ2-2, with 9 bases lining up with TRBD1. The CDR3 contains 14 residues. Looked up from germline, CDR1 is SGHTA and CDR2 is FQGNSA. V gave up 5 bases and J gave up 6 bases; unmatched junction bases: 4. The CDR3 DNA follows: TGTGCCAGCAGCAAGGACAGGGGTCCCGGGGAGCTGTTTTTT. As protein: CASSKDRGPGELFF.

For this clone: Other DNA sequences in this sample translate to the same CDR3. The chain couples TRBV19 to TRBJ1-2; TRBD1 agrees at 8 bases. Germline V lookup: CDR1 LNHDA, CDR2 SQIVND (reference sequence). The V segment lost 8 bases and the J segment 8 bases; nucleotides outside the gene matches: 7. The length of the CDR3 is 12 residues. CDR3 nucleotide sequence: TGTGCCAGTTCTAGACAGGGGTACGGCTACACCTTC. Its protein product is CASSRQGYGYTF.

The chain recombines TRBV18 with TRBJ1-2, with 7 bases identical to TRBD1. This CDR3 is built from 16 residues. Trimming cost V 3 bases and J 6 bases; bases outside gene matches: 13. Germline V gene sequence: CDR1 KGHSH, CDR2 LQKENI. In DNA, the CDR3 is TGTGCCAGCTCACCTTTCAGGGGGGAGTTTACGGATGGCTACACCTTC. Encoded protein: CASSPFRGEFTDGYTF.

The chain has TRBV5-1 and TRBJ2-3; no clear D. The germline V gene encodes CDR1 SGHRS and CDR2 YFSETQ. The CDR3 runs 13 residues. V lost 2 bases, J lost 5 bases, and 9 bases lay in between. CDR3 nucleotides: TGCGCCAGCAGCTTTTTGAGCGAAGATACGCAGTATTTT. It translates to CASSFLSEDTQYF.

This sequence joins TRBV18 and TRBJ1-5; D ambiguous. The CDR3 contains 14 residues. With 4 bases removed from V and 3 bases from J, the gap between germline ends came to 10 bases. From germline, CDR1 is KGHSH and CDR2 LQKENI. CDR3 protein: CASSREADNQPQHF. As DNA, the CDR3 is TGTGCCAGCTCACGGGAGGCAGACAATCAGCCCCAGCATTTT.

This chain links TRBV28 with TRBJ1-1; D might be TRBD1 (5 bases). The CDR3 is 14 residues long. The germline V gene encodes CDR1 MDHEN and CDR2 SYDVKM. V was shortened by 5 bases and J by 2 bases, with 12 bases between the two germline ends. CDR3 coding DNA: TGTGCCAGCAGTATTCAACAGGTAAACACTGAAGCTTTCTTT. It yields the protein CASSIQQVNTEAFF.

This sequence joins TRBV6-2 or TRBV6-3 and TRBJ1-1; D is unclear. V was cut by 4 bases and J by 0 bases, with 12 bases left in between. Germline CDR1 is MNHEY and CDR2 is SVGEGT. The CDR3 covers 15 residues. The DNA for the CDR3 is TGTGCCAGCAGTTCCCATGGGCTTATGAACACTGAAGCTTTCTTT. This gives the protein CASSSHGLMNTEAFF.

This chain links TRBV30 with TRBJ1-2; perhaps TRBD1 as D (6 bases). Germline V gene sequence: CDR1 GTSNPN, CDR2 SVGIG (reference sequence). The CDR3 runs to 14 residues. Trimming removed 2 bases at V and 4 bases at J, with 14 bases between. This CDR3 is CAWSIQGLRYGYTF. For the CDR3, the DNA is TGTGCCTGGAGTATTCAGGGGCTCCGCTATGGCTACACCTTC.

The chain is built from TRBV6-5 and TRBJ2-5; maybe TRBD1 (5 bases). There are 12 residues in the CDR3. Germline V gives CDR1 MNHEY, CDR2 SVGAGI. V shed 5 bases and J shed 6 bases, with 10 bases lying between them. CDR3 coding DNA: TGTGCCAGCAGTCACGGACAACAGACCCAGTACTTC. Amino acids: CASSHGQQTQYF.

This chain uses TRBV4-3 with TRBJ1-6, with a weak D call TRBD1 (5 bases). Trimming removed 0 bases at V and 4 bases at J, with 10 bases between. This CDR3 is 16 amino acids long. Germline V gene lookup returns CDR1 LGHNA and CDR2 YSLEER. CDR3 sequence: CASSQDLQGYNSPLHF. In DNA form, the CDR3 reads TGCGCCAGCAGCCAAGACCTCCAGGGTTATAATTCACCCCTCCACTTT.

This clone has just a few counts. The chain uses TRBV15 and TRBJ2-7, with 7 bases aligning to TRBD2. J gave up 2 bases and V 1 base, and 5 bases lay outside the gene matches. The length of the CDR3 is 15 residues. The V gene's germline CDR1 is LNHNV and CDR2 YYDKDF (reference sequence). CDR3 loop: CATSRGRGEPYEQYF. In DNA form, the CDR3 reads TGTGCCACCAGCAGAGGACGGGGGGAACCCTACGAGCAGTACTTC.

The rearrangement uses TRBV12-5 and TRBJ2-1; D possibly corresponds to TRBD1 (6 bases). Germline V gene lookup returns CDR1 LGHNT and CDR2 FRNRAP. Deletions cut 5 bases from V and 0 bases from J, with 11 bases between. The CDR3 covers 15 residues. The CDR3 DNA is TGTGCTAGTGGTCACGACAGGAGCTCCTACAATGAGCAGTTCTTC. Translation: CASGHDRSSYNEQFF.

The chain carries TRBV6-2 or TRBV6-3 and TRBJ1-6; 10 nucleotides align to TRBD1. CDR1 and CDR2 (germline): MNHEY, SVGEGT. V shed 5 bases and J 8 bases; nucleotides not matched to a gene: 6. The CDR3 loop spans 15 amino acids. The CDR3 loop is CASSPGTGVYSPLHF. The CDR3 DNA reads as TGTGCCAGCAGTCCCGGGACAGGGGTTTATTCACCCCTCCACTTT.

CDR3 amino acids: CASRSGSRGQPQHF. The CDR3 nucleotides read TGTGCCAGTAGGTCGGGGTCCCGCGGACAGCCCCAGCATTTT. The chain has TRBV19 and TRBJ1-5; D gene uncertain. CDR3 length equals 14 residues. V gave up 6 bases and J gave up 7 bases, with 16 bases separating them. The germline gives CDR1 LNHDA, CDR2 SQIVND (reference sequence).

The V gene is TRBV9, the J gene TRBJ1-1, with D possibly TRBD1 on 6 matching bases. Trimming took 3 bases from V and 0 from J, leaving 12 bases between them. This CDR3 is 15 amino acids long. The germline V gene has CDR1 SGDLS and CDR2 YYNGEE. The CDR3 DNA is TGTGCCAGCAGCGAGAGGGGGACGGTGAACACTGAAGCTTTCTTT. Translated, it gives CASSERGTVNTEAFF. Full variable domain (rest looked up from reference TRBV9 and TRBJ1-1): DSGVTQTPKHLITATGQRVTLRCSPRSGDLSVYWYQQSLDQGLQFLIQYYNGEERAKGNILERFSAQQFPDLHSELNLSSLELGDSALYFCASSERGTVNTEAFFGQGTRLTVV.

The chain combines TRBV5-1 with TRBJ2-3, with 10 positions matching TRBD2. The CDR3 consists of 15 residues. The J segment lost 7 bases and the V segment lost 3 bases, leaving 8 bases of the junction unmatched. Germline assignment: CDR1 SGHRS and CDR2 YFSETQ. The CDR3 sequence is CASSSRTSGYYTQYF. The CDR3 DNA is TGCGCCAGCAGCTCCCGGACTAGCGGCTATTATACGCAGTATTTT.

This sequence joins TRBV4-1 and TRBJ1-1; 8 bases align to TRBD1. Germline V gene lookup returns CDR1 MGHRA and CDR2 YSYEKL. CDR3 length equals 13 residues. V was clipped by 2 bases and J by 7 bases; unmatched bases: 3. The CDR3 sequence is CASSQNRGYEAFF. Here the CDR3 DNA reads TGCGCCAGCAGCCAAAACAGGGGGTATGAAGCTTTCTTT.

The gene calls are TRBV4-3 and TRBJ2-6; TRBD2 matches 8 bases. The CDR3 covers 16 residues. Trimming cost V 1 base and J 13 bases; bases outside gene matches: 12. Germline CDR1 reads LGHNA; CDR2 reads YSLEER. The DNA for the CDR3 is TGCGCCAGCAGCCAAGTACCGGGACCGACGGGGGGGGTCCTGACTTTC. This gives the protein CASSQVPGPTGGVLTF.